These T cell receptor beta chains were read from a single sample in a study of T cell repertoires in cytomegalovirus infection. From the reads, TCRdb called clonotypes with MiXCR, one entry per CDR3 protein. The sample has 750,000 to 950,000 distinct CDR3 sequences; almost 30% are singletons. These receptors are not linked to any known antigen. The sequencing used cultured CD8+ T cells from PBMCs, collected from culture after CMV antigen stimulation. These receptors were collected from a human donor in good health (CMV status not recorded). Some clones in this sample may be carry-over from other donors' samples. Each CDR3 is given with its conserved first and last residue. The D gene is left open where the match is weak. Size values are once, few and many counts, or a class for expanded clones, and some rows have none.

J gene | clone size | V gene | D gene | CDR3 protein | CDR3 DNA
TRBJ1-1 | . | TRBV10-3 | . | CASAQNTEAFF | TGTGCCAGCGCCCAGAACACTGAAGCTTTCTTT
TRBJ2-2 | many | TRBV7-8 | . | CASSLAVSPNTGELFF | TGTGCCAGCAGCTTAGCGGTGTCACCGAACACCGGGGAGCTGTTTTTT
TRBJ1-1 | . | TRBV5-4 | . | CASSSRAGWTEAFF | TGTGCCAGCAGCTCCCGGGCAGGGTGGACTGAAGCTTTCTTT
TRBJ2-3 | . | TRBV19 | . | CASSDFSTDTQYF | TGTGCCAGTAGCGACTTTTCCACAGATACGCAGTATTTT
TRBJ2-3 | . | TRBV11-2 | . | CASSQGRGGTDTQYF | TGTGCCAGCAGCCAAGGGAGGGGGGGCACAGATACGCAGTATTTT
TRBJ2-7 | few | TRBV10-3 | TRBD1 | CAISDFAGTGSYEQYF | TGTGCCATCAGTGATTTCGCGGGGACAGGGTCCTACGAGCAGTACTTC
TRBJ1-2 | few | TRBV6-5 | . | CASSYSIYITGRLSGYTF | TGTGCCAGCAGTTACTCGATATATATAACAGGGCGCCTGTCTGGCTACACCTTC
TRBJ2-1 | . | TRBV7-6 | . | CASSWAETYNEQFF | TGTGCCAGCAGCTGGGCCGAAACATACAATGAGCAGTTCTTC
TRBJ2-7 | . | TRBV7-9 | TRBD1 | CASSCRDRGLEQYF | TGTGCCAGCAGTTGCCGGGACAGGGGGCTCGAGCAGTACTTC
TRBJ2-4 | . | TRBV12-3/TRBV12-4 | . | CASSNSDSYVGIQYF | TGTGCCAGCAGTAACTCGGACTCCTACGTGGGCATTCAGTACTTC
TRBJ2-3 | . | TRBV7-6 | . | CASSTPESTDTQYF | TGTGCCAGCAGCACCCCGGAGAGCACAGATACGCAGTATTTT
TRBJ1-2 | . | TRBV11-2 | . | CASSEDPSNYGYTF | TGTGCCAGCAGCGAGGACCCGTCTAACTATGGCTACACCTTC
TRBJ2-3 | many | TRBV7-8 | TRBD2 | CASSLERPSGVSTDTQYF | TGTGCCAGCAGCTTAGAGCGTCCTAGCGGAGTTAGCACAGATACGCAGTATTTT
TRBJ1-2 | . | TRBV20-1 | TRBD1 | CSAMGQGNYGYTF | TGCAGTGCTATGGGACAGGGGAACTATGGCTACACCTTC
TRBJ1-6 | . | TRBV27 | . | CASSPPGFYNSPLHF | TGTGCCAGCAGTCCACCAGGCTTCTATAATTCACCCCTCCACTTT
TRBJ2-3 | . | TRBV20-1 | TRBD2 | CSATSGLAGGLTDTQYF | TGCAGTGCTACCTCGGGACTAGCGGGGGGGTTGACAGATACGCAGTATTTT
TRBJ1-5 | many | TRBV6-1 | . | CATLDRYNQPQHF | TGTGCCACCCTAGACAGATACAATCAGCCCCAGCATTTT
TRBJ2-1 | . | TRBV29-1 | . | CSVTLGAGDNEQFF | TGCAGCGTTACCCTGGGGGCAGGAGACAATGAGCAGTTCTTC
TRBJ2-7 | . | TRBV6-1 | TRBD2 | CASSAGTSKLYEQYF | TGTGCCAGCAGTGCCGGGACTAGTAAGCTCTACGAGCAGTACTTC
TRBJ1-1 | . | TRBV19 | TRBD1 | CASSIPSGTGWTEAFF | TGTGCCAGTAGTATCCCGTCCGGGACAGGGTGGACTGAAGCTTTCTTT
TRBJ2-7 | once | TRBV19 | . | CASISPGNEQYF | TGTGCCAGTATTTCCCCAGGGAACGAGCAGTACTTC
TRBJ2-2 | . | TRBV4-1 | . | CASSQDFENTLNTGELFF | TGCGCCAGCAGCCAAGATTTCGAAAACACCTTGAACACCGGGGAGCTGTTTTTT
TRBJ1-4 | . | TRBV25-1 | . | CASSGSRFNEKLFF | TGTGCCAGCAGTGGTTCCAGGTTTAATGAAAAACTGTTTTTT
TRBJ2-7 | few | TRBV10-3 | . | CAISESGTDYEQYF | TGTGCCATCAGTGAGTCCGGTACGGATTACGAGCAGTACTTC
TRBJ2-7 | many | TRBV27 | TRBD1 | CASSSPGQGAYEQYF | TGTGCCAGCAGTTCTCCGGGACAGGGGGCCTACGAGCAGTACTTC
TRBJ2-2 | few | TRBV2 | . | CASITRGGTGELFF | TGTGCCAGCATAACCAGGGGGGGGACCGGGGAGCTGTTTTTT
TRBJ2-1 | . | TRBV19 | . | CASTYQGYNEQFF | TGTGCCAGTACGTATCAGGGATACAATGAGCAGTTCTTC
TRBJ2-1 | many | TRBV13 | . | CASSLSLASNEQFF | TGTGCCAGCAGCTTAAGTCTAGCGAGCAATGAGCAGTTCTTC
TRBJ1-5 | many | TRBV19 | TRBD1 | CASSLGTVSNQPQHF | TGTGCCAGCAGCCTAGGGACAGTTAGCAATCAGCCCCAGCATTTT
TRBJ2-7 | . | TRBV6-7 | . | CASSTHPGTREQYF | TGTGCCAGCAGCACTCACCCCGGGACAAGGGAGCAGTACTTC
TRBJ1-5 | few | TRBV12-3/TRBV12-4 | . | CASSWSVEEAGSNQPQHF | TGTGCCAGCAGTTGGAGTGTAGAAGAAGCCGGGAGCAATCAGCCCCAGCATTTT
TRBJ2-4 | . | TRBV15 | TRBD1 | CATSRATGDIQYF | TGTGCCACCAGCAGAGCTACAGGGGACATTCAGTACTTC
TRBJ1-2 | . | TRBV4-1 | . | CASSQGGEGYTF | TGCGCCAGCAGCCAGGGGGGAGAAGGCTACACCTTC
TRBJ2-1 | . | TRBV19 | TRBD1 | CASTMGTGVINEQFF | TGTGCCAGTACCATGGGGACAGGGGTTATCAATGAGCAGTTCTTC
TRBJ1-1 | few | TRBV4-1 | . | CASSQDHGEVHTEAFF | TGCGCCAGCAGCCAAGACCACGGGGAGGTACACACTGAAGCTTTCTTT
TRBJ1-1 | . | TRBV4-1 | . | CASSLHREAEAFF | TGCGCCAGCAGCTTACACAGGGAGGCTGAAGCTTTCTTT
TRBJ2-1 | once | TRBV9 | TRBD1 | CASSVEGGGTGNTEQFF | TGTGCCAGCAGCGTAGAGGGAGGGGGGACAGGGAACACTGAGCAGTTCTTC
TRBJ2-6 | . | TRBV12-5 | . | CASGFSKQDSGANVLTF | TGTGCTAGTGGTTTCTCGAAACAGGACTCTGGGGCCAACGTCCTGACTTTC
TRBJ2-5 | few | TRBV6-1 | TRBD2 | CASSPLAGGLLYQETQYF | TGTGCCAGCAGCCCTCTAGCGGGGGGCCTTCTGTACCAAGAGACCCAGTACTTC
TRBJ2-7 | few | TRBV27 | TRBD2 | CASSFPGRYHEQYF | TGTGCCAGCAGTTTTCCCGGGAGGTACCACGAGCAGTACTTC
TRBJ1-1 | . | TRBV15 | . | CATRGGTEAFF | TGTGCCACCAGGGGAGGCACTGAAGCTTTCTTT
TRBJ1-1 | . | TRBV27 | . | CASSLSPLILMNTEAFF | TGTGCCAGCAGTTTATCGCCCCTCATACTCATGAACACTGAAGCTTTCTTT
TRBJ1-3 | . | TRBV12-3/TRBV12-4 | . | CASSQGGGNTIYF | TGTGCCAGCAGTCAAGGGGGTGGAAACACCATATATTTT
TRBJ1-5 | . | TRBV10-2 | TRBD1 | CASQRQGRNQPQHF | TGCGCCAGTCAAAGACAGGGCCGCAATCAGCCCCAGCATTTT
TRBJ1-1 | . | TRBV7-2 | TRBD1 | CASSTRQGEAFF | TGTGCCAGCAGCACCCGACAGGGAGAAGCTTTCTTT
TRBJ2-7 | few | TRBV27 | TRBD1 | CASSHSTGGNEQYF | TGTGCCAGCAGCCACTCGACAGGGGGTAACGAGCAGTACTTC
TRBJ1-1 | few | TRBV7-2 | TRBD1 | CASRSRTGPKNTEAFF | TGTGCCAGCAGATCGAGGACAGGGCCCAAGAACACTGAAGCTTTCTTT